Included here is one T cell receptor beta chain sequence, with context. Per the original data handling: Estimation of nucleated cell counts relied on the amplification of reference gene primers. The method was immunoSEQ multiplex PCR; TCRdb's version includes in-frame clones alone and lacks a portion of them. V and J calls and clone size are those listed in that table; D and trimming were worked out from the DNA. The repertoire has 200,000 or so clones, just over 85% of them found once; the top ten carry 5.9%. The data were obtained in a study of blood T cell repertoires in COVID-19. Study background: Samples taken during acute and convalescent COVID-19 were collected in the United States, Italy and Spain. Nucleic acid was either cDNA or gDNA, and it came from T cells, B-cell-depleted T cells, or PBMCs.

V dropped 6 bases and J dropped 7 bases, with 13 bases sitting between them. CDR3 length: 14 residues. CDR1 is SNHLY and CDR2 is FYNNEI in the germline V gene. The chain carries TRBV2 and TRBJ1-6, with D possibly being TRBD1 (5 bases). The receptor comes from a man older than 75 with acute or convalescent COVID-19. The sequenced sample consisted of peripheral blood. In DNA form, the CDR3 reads TGTGCCAGCAGAAAGTGGGACTCGAATTCACCCCTCCACTTT. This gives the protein CASRKWDSNSPLHF. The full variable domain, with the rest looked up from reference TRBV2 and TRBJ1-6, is EPEVTQTPSHQVTQMGQEVILRCVPISNHLYFYWYRQILGQKVEFLVSFYNNEISEKSEIFDDQFSVERPDGSNFTLKIRSTKLEDSAMYFCASRKWDSNSPLHFGNGTRLTVT.